This TCR beta chain was retrieved from a study of neoadjuvant anti-PD-1 for oral cavity cancer. Study overall: Around day 43, patients without progression received a fourth nivolumab dose before surgery.

This CDR3 has 14 residues. The ends lost 4 bases at V and 7 bases at J; junction bases unmatched: 7. CDR1 and CDR2 from the germline V gene are SGHNT and YYREEE (reference sequence). Some clones are missing from TCRdb's copy, which holds only in-frame ones; the method was immunoSEQ multiplex PCR. The sample shows about 14,000 clones, about 61% of them seen only once. This clonotype was sampled from a person aged 35-80 years with oral cavity squamous cell carcinoma. V gene TRBV5-4 combines with J gene TRBJ1-5; 8 bases align to TRBD1. This specimen was PBMCs, taken before nivolumab (anti-PD-1) treatment. The CDR3 region has the DNA TGTGCCAGCAGCCGACAGGGGATGTGGCAGCCCCAGCATTTT. Residues: CASSRQGMWQPQHF.